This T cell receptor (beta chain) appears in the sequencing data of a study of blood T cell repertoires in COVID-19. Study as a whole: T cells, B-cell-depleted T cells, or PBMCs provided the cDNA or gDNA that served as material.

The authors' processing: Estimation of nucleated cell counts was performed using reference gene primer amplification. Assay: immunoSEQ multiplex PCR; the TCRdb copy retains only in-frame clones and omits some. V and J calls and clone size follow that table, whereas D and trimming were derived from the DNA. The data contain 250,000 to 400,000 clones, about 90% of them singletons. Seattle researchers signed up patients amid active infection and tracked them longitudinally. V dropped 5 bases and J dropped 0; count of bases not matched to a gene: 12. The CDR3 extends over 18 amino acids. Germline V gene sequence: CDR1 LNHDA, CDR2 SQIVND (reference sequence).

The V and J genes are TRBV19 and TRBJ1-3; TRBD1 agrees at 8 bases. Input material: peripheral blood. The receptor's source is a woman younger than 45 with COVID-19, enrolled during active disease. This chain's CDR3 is CASSWAPSTGVSGNTIYF. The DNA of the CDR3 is TGTGCCAGTAGTTGGGCCCCCTCGACAGGGGTCTCTGGAAACACCATATATTTT.